These 8 T cell receptor beta chains share one sample of origin, sequenced in a study of spatial heterogeneity in lung cancer. The sample's time point: sample taken at primary tumor resection. From the 5' RACE reads, TCRdb called clonotypes with MiXCR, one entry per CDR3 protein. The table lists several thousand distinct CDR3 sequences, around 9.8% of them singletons. This material consisted of normal lung tissue next to the tumor, taken at surgery. These receptors originate from a male donor with early-stage non-small cell lung cancer.

This sequence joins TRBV9 and TRBJ2-1, with unresolved D. Germline loops: CDR1 SGDLS, CDR2 YYNGEE. The CDR3 sequence is 14 residues long. The V end was cut by 4 bases, the J end by 0 bases, with 8 bases between. In DNA form, the CDR3 reads TGTGCCAGCAGCCCCCCGAGCTCCTACAATGAGCAGTTCTTC. Its protein is CASSPPSSYNEQFF.

This clonotype is categorized as large. The J gene is TRBJ2-5, the V gene TRBV12-3 or TRBV12-4; 7 positions agree with TRBD1. The CDR3 extends over 14 amino acids. The trim removed 6 bases at V and 5 bases at J, leaving 9 bases unmatched. CDR3 bases: TGTGCCAGCAGCCCGACAGGGCAGGGGGAGACCCAGTACTTC. This encodes CASSPTGQGETQYF.

The chain has TRBV4-3 and TRBJ1-1; D perhaps matches TRBD1 (5 bases). The CDR3 loop spans 14 amino acids. Germline V gives CDR1 LGHNA, CDR2 YSLEER. Trimming removed 8 bases at V and 1 base at J, with 14 bases between. CDR3 sequence: CASQAGFTNTEAFF. The CDR3 nucleotides read TGCGCCAGCCAAGCAGGGTTCACGAACACTGAAGCTTTCTTT.

This clonotype was counted at least ten times. This chain joins TRBV5-4 and TRBJ2-7; D remains ambiguous. V was clipped by 1 base and J by 3 bases, with 11 bases between them. Per germline, CDR1 SGHNT and CDR2 YYREEE (reference sequence). The CDR3 totals 14 residues. The CDR3 coding sequence is TGTGCCAGCAGCTTGTCGGGCACCCACTACGAGCAGTACTTC. It is translated as CASSLSGTHYEQYF. Combining the CDR3 with reference TRBV5-4 and TRBJ2-7 gives the whole variable domain ETGVTQSPTHLIKTRGQQVTLRCSSQSGHNTVSWYQQALGQGPQFIFQYYREEENGRGNFPPRFSGLQFPNYSSELNVNALELDDSALYLCASSLSGTHYEQYFGPGTRLTVT.

By share of the sample, this clonotype is medium-sized (0.01 to 0.1%). The rearrangement uses TRBV20-1 and TRBJ2-7; D might be TRBD2 (6 bases). Germline V gene sequence: CDR1 DFQATT, CDR2 SNEGSKA (reference sequence). Trimming cost V 5 bases and J 3 bases, with 14 bases left between them. This CDR3 is built from 13 residues. The CDR3 spells CSAGPAGHYEQYF. In DNA, the CDR3 is TGCAGTGCTGGGCCGGCGGGGCACTACGAGCAGTACTTC.

By its share, this clonotype is medium-sized. The rearrangement joins TRBV5-5 to TRBJ2-1; 8 bases match TRBD1. The CDR3 loop spans 16 amino acids. The V gene end was trimmed by 4 bases and the J gene end by 2 bases; junction bases not matched to a gene: 8. Per the germline V gene, CDR1 is SGHKS and CDR2 is YYEKEE (reference sequence). CDR3 sequence reads: CASSATGVEAYNEQFF. The CDR3 bases are TGTGCCAGCAGCGCGACAGGGGTAGAAGCCTACAATGAGCAGTTCTTC.

Many counts were recorded for this clonotype. The chain carries TRBV5-1 and TRBJ2-5; possibly TRBD1 or TRBD2 for D (5 bases each). Trimming cost V 0 bases and J 4 bases, with 13 bases left between them. From germline, CDR1 is SGHRS and CDR2 YFSETQ. CDR3 length equals 15 residues. The CDR3 protein is CASSLEARETETQYF. The DNA of the CDR3 is TGCGCCAGCAGCTTGGAGGCCAGGGAGACAGAGACCCAGTACTTC.

In its sample, this clonotype ranks as medium-sized. The J gene is TRBJ1-2, the V gene TRBV20-1, with a possible D match to TRBD1 (5 bases). The germline V gene has CDR1 DFQATT and CDR2 SNEGSKA (reference sequence). This CDR3 contains 14 residues. Trimming removed 1 base at V and 4 bases at J, with 13 bases between. In DNA form, the CDR3 reads TGCAGTGCTAGAGGTCCAGGGTTGGGCTATGGCTACACCTTC. As protein: CSARGPGLGYGYTF.